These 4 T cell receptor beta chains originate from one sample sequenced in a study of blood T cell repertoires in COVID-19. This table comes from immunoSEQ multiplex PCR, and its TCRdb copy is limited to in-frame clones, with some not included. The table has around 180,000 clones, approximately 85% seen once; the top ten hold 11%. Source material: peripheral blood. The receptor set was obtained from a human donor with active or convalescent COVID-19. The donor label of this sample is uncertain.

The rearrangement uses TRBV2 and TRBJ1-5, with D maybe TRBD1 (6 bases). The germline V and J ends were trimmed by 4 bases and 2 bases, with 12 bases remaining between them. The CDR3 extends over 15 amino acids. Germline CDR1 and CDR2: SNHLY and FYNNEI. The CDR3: CASSGGLEGNQPQHF. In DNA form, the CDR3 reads TGTGCCAGCAGTGGGGGGCTGGAGGGCAATCAGCCCCAGCATTTT.

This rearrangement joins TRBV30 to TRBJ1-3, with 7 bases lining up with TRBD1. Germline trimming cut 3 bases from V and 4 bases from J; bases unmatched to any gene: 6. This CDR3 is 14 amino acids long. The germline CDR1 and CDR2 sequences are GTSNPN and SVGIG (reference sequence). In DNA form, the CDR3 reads TGTGCCTGGAGGCCGACAGGGAGCGGAAACACCATATATTTT. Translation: CAWRPTGSGNTIYF.

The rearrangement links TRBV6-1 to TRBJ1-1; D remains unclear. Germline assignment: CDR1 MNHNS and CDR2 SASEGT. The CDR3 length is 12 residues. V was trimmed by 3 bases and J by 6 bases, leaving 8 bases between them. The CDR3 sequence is CASSDLSAEAFF. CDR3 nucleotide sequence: TGTGCCAGCAGTGATCTTTCTGCTGAAGCTTTCTTT.

CDR3 region: CASSIPTGTESTDTQYF. The CDR3 nucleotides read TGTGCCAGTAGTATTCCTACAGGAACAGAGAGCACAGATACGCAGTATTTT. The chain recombines TRBV19 with TRBJ2-3; perhaps TRBD1 as D (5 bases). The ends were cut back, 3 bases at V and 0 bases at J, with 16 bases in the middle. This CDR3 has 17 amino acids. Looked up from germline, CDR1 is LNHDA and CDR2 is SQIVND (reference sequence).